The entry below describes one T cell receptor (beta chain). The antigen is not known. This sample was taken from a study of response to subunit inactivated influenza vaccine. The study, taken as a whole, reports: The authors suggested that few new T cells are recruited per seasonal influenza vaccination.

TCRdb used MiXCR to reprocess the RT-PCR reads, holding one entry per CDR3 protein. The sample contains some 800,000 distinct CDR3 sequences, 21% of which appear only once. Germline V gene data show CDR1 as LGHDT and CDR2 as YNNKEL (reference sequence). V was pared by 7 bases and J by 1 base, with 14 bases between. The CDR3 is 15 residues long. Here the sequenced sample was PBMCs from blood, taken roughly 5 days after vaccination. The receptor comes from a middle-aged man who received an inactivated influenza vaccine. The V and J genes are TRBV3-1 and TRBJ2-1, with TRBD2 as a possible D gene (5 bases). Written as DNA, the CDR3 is TGTGCCAGCACCCCTAGGAGGACTTCCTACAATGAGCAGTTCTTC. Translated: CASTPRRTSYNEQFF.